The present T cell receptor (beta chain) was sequenced within a study of regulatory T cells in long-lasting Graves disease (dated by TCRdb to the early 2020s). As for the study more broadly: Newly diagnosed Graves' disease patients had taken antithyroid drugs for less than 3 months. Patients with persistent Graves' disease were compared with patients with newly diagnosed Graves' disease using TCR sequencing and RNA sequencing of peripheral blood. The study was registered as a clinical trial and conducted in China. A total of roughly 35 samples were covered by TCR sequencing, comprising around 13 persistent and roughly 20 newly diagnosed Graves' disease patients. What the authors observed across the whole study: Only the TCR beta chain was sequenced and analyzed. More public clonotypes were shared among persistent patients (roughly 2,700) than among newly diagnosed patients (966). Compared with newly diagnosed patients, patients with persistent Graves' disease had lower TCR Shannon entropy and fewer highly expanded clones, which suggests clonal expansion. Because the primary lesion, thyroid tissue, could not be accessed, the study looked at peripheral blood alone. As a limitation, the authors acknowledged that the small sample size may reduce accuracy.

Points on this clonotype: The antigen this receptor binds is unknown. Qualities for individual bases were not recorded, and no much larger clone is one base off.

Libraries came from multiplex PCR. TCRdb records Illumina HiSeq 4000 as the sequencer. TCR beta libraries were built with iRepertoire HTBI primers and Arm-PCR amplification of CDR3 regions. Before sequencing, the PCR products went through gel purification. In the source study's methods: Gene usage analysis of CDR3 amino acid clonotypes used the 60 to 75 TRBV and 14 TRBJ segments found across samples. COPE and FqMerger were used to merge the filtered high-quality paired reads into contigs. BLAST was used to align contigs to IMGT TRBV, TRBD and TRBJ reference genes, and CDR3 was defined according to IMGT. Highly expanded clones were defined as clonotypes with a frequency above 0.1%. Repertoire diversity was measured by Shannon entropy, and V-J evenness by the Gini coefficient. A clonotype found in more than one individual was treated as public. TCRdb redid the processing of the public reads, applying fastp at Q25 and MiXCR, and retained in-frame beta chains. Identical CDR3 protein sequences are pooled into one entry, listed with their most common genes and DNA. TCRdb's processing, not the authors', yielded these V and J calls. The sample table records some 490,000 distinct CDR3 sequences; approximately 12% of these occur just once. More than 8% of the sample is in the top ten clones.

According to the study, the label for this sample's time point signals: newly diagnosed GD, antithyroid drugs for less than 3 months. RNA was extracted from PBMCs in TRIzol for both TCR sequencing and RNA sequencing. The diagnosis of Graves' disease followed American Thyroid Association guidelines. Recruitment of patients was carried out at an endocrinology department in Xi'an, China. Each patient gave 7.5 to 10 milliliters of peripheral blood, collected in an EDTA anticoagulant tube. Ficoll Paque Plus density gradient separation was used to isolate PBMCs, and no further T cell sorting was done. RNA quality was checked with an Agilent 2100 Bioanalyzer and agarose gel, and concentration with a NanoDrop 2000. These same records also appear under a second study, on T cells in Graves' hyperthyroidism and ophthalmopathy. From that second study: Stable Graves' hyperthyroidism was defined as no progression to ophthalmopathy during 18 months of follow-up. Hyperthyroidism patients were aged 18 to 65 years and newly diagnosed, with disease duration of less than 2 months. The study excluded patients with uncontrolled infections, other autoimmune diseases, pregnancy or lactation. Diagnoses were established on the basis of clinical symptoms, serum thyroxine and TRAb, thyroid ultrasound, and orbital computed tomography. The TCR CDR3 was subjected to a first round of RT-PCR using the HTBI primer set and the Qiagen OneStep RT-PCR kit. Most expanded thyroid clonotypes (frequency above 0.001) were also detected in blood, suggesting blood repertoires may reflect thyroid immune responses. Ophthalmopathy was separated from stable hyperthyroidism by a 13 V-J signature model, with over 85% sensitivity and around 81% specificity obtained in cross-validation and 80%/75% obtained in testing. During validation, the model predicted progression to ophthalmopathy a median of about 5.9 months ahead of onset, with around 71% sensitivity and 72.22% specificity. To identify TCR V-J signatures that set the groups apart, the researchers used a discovery cohort of 100 patients, made up of some 41 with Graves' ophthalmopathy and 55 to 65 with stable Graves' hyperthyroidism. Prospective prediction of ophthalmopathy was tested in an independent validation cohort of approximately 19 hyperthyroidism patients and 17 patients who later progressed to ophthalmopathy. For training and testing, the roughly 97 patients in the discovery cohort were randomly divided in a 7:3 ratio. The study also compared thyroid tissue and blood T-cell repertoires from 5 to 7 Graves' hyperthyroidism patients. Following sampling, methimazole starting at 30 mg daily was given to hyperthyroidism patients, and high-dose intravenous methylprednisolone was given to ophthalmopathy patients. Libraries were constructed in a second round of multiplex PCR, after which size selection and purification were performed. The libraries were sequenced on an Illumina HiSeq2000 using paired-end 100 bp reads. Raw data were processed with SOAPnuke, discarding reads with adapters, uncalled bases, mean Phred below 15, or no exact constant-primer or identifier match. High-quality paired reads were merged with COPE v1.2.5, and unique nucleotide sequences were defined as clonotypes. MiTCR v1.1 was used to align the clonotypes against IMGT TRBV, TRBD and TRBJ reference segments. Analysis was restricted to V-J combinations with a frequency above 0.0001, which covered roughly 99% of repertoires. The TCS score was defined as F50 (clonal expansion) divided by E x V (chaos), with BLOSUM62-based TCRdist calculated between CDR3 peptides within each V-J. Welch's t-statistics and random forest reduced 450 to 600 V-J features to 10 to 15, which were used in a naive Bayes classifier (R e1071). Sample size was not statistically predetermined, and investigators were not blinded to group allocation. The paper reports TCR Vbeta CDR3 sequencing of roughly 140 peripheral blood samples: around 41 ophthalmopathy, fewer than 80 hyperthyroidism and some 17 progressor patients.

The TCR was taken from a woman aged 25 to 39 with Graves disease. Donor details come from another sample of the same person, matched by shared clones. This sample comprised peripheral blood mononuclear cells (PBMCs), obtained at new diagnosis, from a patient treated with antithyroid drugs.

The DNA sequence is TGTGCCAGCAGTTACGACAATACCTACGAGCAGTACTTC. This yields the protein CASSYDNTYEQYF. The V gene is TRBV27 and the J gene is TRBJ2-7; no D gene call is confident. The germline ends are 9 bases apart after V is trimmed by 4 bases and J by 2 bases. Based on the germline V gene (reference sequence), the CDR1 and CDR2 sequences are MNHEY and SMNVEV. The CDR3, cysteine through phenylalanine, is 13 amino acids long. Only the CDR3 region is kept as DNA, spanning 39 bases read in frame from base 1.